These T cell receptor beta chains were read from a single sample in a study of CD8+ T cells in alopecia areata. The method was immunoSEQ multiplex PCR; TCRdb's version includes in-frame clones alone and lacks a portion of them. The sample shows about 210,000 clones, more than 30% of them seen only once. This sample comprised CD4+ T cells sorted from blood, obtained between weeks 30 and 35, from a patient treated with tofacitinib. The receptor source for this set is a human donor with alopecia areata. Each CDR3 is given with its conserved first and last residue. A D gene is named only where the DNA matches it firmly. Size is stated for part of the rows, as once, few or many counts, or as a class when the clone is expanded.

cdr3_aa: CSASRAVMNTEAFF
cdr3_nt: TGCAGCGCAAGTCGGGCGGTTATGAACACTGAAGCTTTCTTT
d_call: -
j_call: TRBJ1-1
clone_size: -
v_call: TRBV29-1

cdr3_aa: CAWSVFHLNTEAFF
cdr3_nt: TGTGCCTGGAGTGTCTTCCACTTGAACACTGAAGCTTTCTTT
d_call: -
j_call: TRBJ1-1
clone_size: once
v_call: TRBV30

cdr3_aa: CASSQPWGGAQETQYF
cdr3_nt: TGTGCCAGCAGCCAACCGTGGGGAGGGGCTCAAGAGACCCAGTACTTC
d_call: TRBD2
j_call: TRBJ2-5
clone_size: -
v_call: TRBV14

cdr3_aa: CASSPRTGGDTGELFF
cdr3_nt: TGTGCCAGCAGCCCCCGTACAGGCGGTGATACCGGGGAGCTGTTTTTT
d_call: -
j_call: TRBJ2-2
clone_size: -
v_call: TRBV9

cdr3_aa: CASSPGPGQGLSNQPQHF
cdr3_nt: TGTGCCAGCTCACCAGGACCGGGACAGGGTCTTAGCAATCAGCCCCAGCATTTT
d_call: TRBD1
j_call: TRBJ1-5
clone_size: many
v_call: TRBV18

cdr3_aa: CASSRDRQETQYF
cdr3_nt: TGTGCCAGCAGTCGGGACCGGCAAGAGACCCAGTACTTC
d_call: -
j_call: TRBJ2-5
clone_size: few
v_call: TRBV2

cdr3_aa: CASSEYVGRMNEQYF
cdr3_nt: TGTGCCAGCAGTGAATATGTGGGGAGGATGAACGAGCAGTACTTC
d_call: -
j_call: TRBJ2-7
clone_size: -
v_call: TRBV25-1

cdr3_aa: CATSRDRGTSTDTQYF
cdr3_nt: TGTGCCACCAGCAGAGATCGCGGGACCAGCACAGATACGCAGTATTTT
d_call: -
j_call: TRBJ2-3
clone_size: -
v_call: TRBV15

cdr3_aa: CSVRRRDKHSGANVLTF
cdr3_nt: TGCAGCGTTAGGAGGCGGGACAAACACTCTGGGGCCAACGTCCTGACTTTC
d_call: -
j_call: TRBJ2-6
clone_size: -
v_call: TRBV29-1

cdr3_aa: CASRDYADTQYF
cdr3_nt: TGTGCCAGTAGAGACTACGCGGATACGCAGTATTTT
d_call: -
j_call: TRBJ2-3
clone_size: few
v_call: TRBV19

cdr3_aa: CASSWDRPSTDTQYF
cdr3_nt: TGTGCCAGCAGTTGGGACAGGCCTAGCACAGATACGCAGTATTTT
d_call: TRBD1
j_call: TRBJ2-3
clone_size: -
v_call: TRBV27

cdr3_aa: CASSFGGGAGANVLTF
cdr3_nt: TGTGCCAGCAGTTTTGGGGGGGGCGCTGGGGCCAACGTCCTGACTTTC
d_call: -
j_call: TRBJ2-6
clone_size: few
v_call: TRBV27

cdr3_aa: CASSWDWNTEAFF
cdr3_nt: TGTGCCAGCAGCTGGGATTGGAACACTGAAGCTTTCTTT
d_call: -
j_call: TRBJ1-1
clone_size: -
v_call: TRBV6-1

cdr3_aa: CSVSRQPHTEAFF
cdr3_nt: TGCAGCGTTTCTCGTCAACCTCACACTGAAGCTTTCTTT
d_call: -
j_call: TRBJ1-1
clone_size: few
v_call: TRBV29-1

cdr3_aa: CASSQSPLGVYEQYF
cdr3_nt: TGCGCCAGCAGCCAATCCCCCCTGGGGGTCTACGAGCAGTACTTC
d_call: -
j_call: TRBJ2-7
clone_size: -
v_call: TRBV4-1

cdr3_aa: CASSEGGPQDSPLHF
cdr3_nt: TGTGCCAGCAGTGAAGGGGGCCCGCAAGATTCACCCCTCCACTTT
d_call: -
j_call: TRBJ1-6
clone_size: -
v_call: TRBV2

cdr3_aa: CALGQGTGNQPQHF
cdr3_nt: TGTGCCCTTGGACAGGGAACGGGCAATCAGCCCCAGCATTTT
d_call: TRBD1
j_call: TRBJ1-5
clone_size: -
v_call: TRBV10-3

cdr3_aa: CASSRGASGYEQYF
cdr3_nt: TGCGCCAGCAGCCGGGGGGCTAGCGGATACGAGCAGTACTTC
d_call: -
j_call: TRBJ2-7
clone_size: few
v_call: TRBV4-1

cdr3_aa: CASSQEGRMNTEAFF
cdr3_nt: TGTGCCAGCAGTCAGGAGGGACGGATGAACACTGAAGCTTTCTTT
d_call: -
j_call: TRBJ1-1
clone_size: -
v_call: TRBV6-1

cdr3_aa: CASATVLGGSNQPQHF
cdr3_nt: TGTGCCAGCGCCACCGTCTTAGGGGGGAGCAATCAGCCCCAGCATTTT
d_call: -
j_call: TRBJ1-5
clone_size: many
v_call: TRBV28

cdr3_aa: CASSIGTGGGQPQHF
cdr3_nt: TGTGCCAGCAGCATCGGGACAGGGGGCGGTCAGCCCCAGCATTTT
d_call: TRBD1
j_call: TRBJ1-5
clone_size: -
v_call: TRBV7-2

cdr3_aa: CASTSTGRFYGYTF
cdr3_nt: TGTGCCAGTACCTCCACGGGCAGGTTTTATGGCTACACCTTC
d_call: -
j_call: TRBJ1-2
clone_size: -
v_call: TRBV19

cdr3_aa: CATSERTGLSNEQYF
cdr3_nt: TGTGCCACCAGCGAACGAACAGGGTTGTCAAACGAGCAGTACTTC
d_call: -
j_call: TRBJ2-7
clone_size: -
v_call: TRBV15

cdr3_aa: CASSKRLGAGNTEAFF
cdr3_nt: TGTGCCAGCAGTAAGAGGTTGGGGGCGGGGAACACTGAAGCTTTCTTT
d_call: -
j_call: TRBJ1-1
clone_size: -
v_call: TRBV25-1

cdr3_aa: CASSSNSGANVLTF
cdr3_nt: TGCGCCAGCAGCTCAAATTCTGGGGCCAACGTCCTGACTTTC
d_call: -
j_call: TRBJ2-6
clone_size: few
v_call: TRBV5-1

cdr3_aa: CASSLGLTGTGGVEQYF
cdr3_nt: TGTGCCAGCAGCTTGGGGCTTACCGGGACAGGGGGCGTCGAGCAGTACTTC
d_call: TRBD1
j_call: TRBJ2-7
clone_size: few
v_call: TRBV5-6

cdr3_aa: CASRKPGSGELFF
cdr3_nt: TGTGCCAGCCGTAAACCTGGGTCCGGGGAGCTGTTTTTT
d_call: -
j_call: TRBJ2-2
clone_size: -
v_call: TRBV25-1

cdr3_aa: CASSTDGFSTDTQYF
cdr3_nt: TGCGCCAGCAGCACGGACGGCTTTAGCACAGATACGCAGTATTTT
d_call: -
j_call: TRBJ2-3
clone_size: -
v_call: TRBV5-1

cdr3_aa: CASSYSGKNTEAFF
cdr3_nt: TGTGCCAGCAGTTACTCAGGGAAAAACACTGAAGCTTTCTTT
d_call: -
j_call: TRBJ1-1
clone_size: few
v_call: TRBV6-5

cdr3_aa: CASSLAGGPHEQYF
cdr3_nt: TGTGCCAGCAGCCTAGCGGGAGGGCCCCACGAGCAGTACTTC
d_call: TRBD2
j_call: TRBJ2-7
clone_size: -
v_call: TRBV7-9

cdr3_aa: CASSRKLQAGEQYF
cdr3_nt: TGTGCCAGCAGCCGCAAACTCCAGGCAGGCGAGCAGTACTTC
d_call: -
j_call: TRBJ2-7
clone_size: -
v_call: TRBV6-5

cdr3_aa: CASSRTRTGFYEQYF
cdr3_nt: TGTGCCAGCAGCAGAACGAGGACAGGCTTCTACGAGCAGTACTTC
d_call: TRBD1
j_call: TRBJ2-7
clone_size: few
v_call: TRBV2

cdr3_aa: CATSRGEGYEQYF
cdr3_nt: TGTGCCACCAGCAGAGGTGAGGGATACGAGCAGTACTTC
d_call: -
j_call: TRBJ2-7
clone_size: -
v_call: TRBV15

cdr3_aa: CASSLALAGVRGDTQYF
cdr3_nt: TGCGCCAGCAGCTTAGCGCTAGCGGGAGTGAGAGGGGATACGCAGTATTTT
d_call: TRBD2
j_call: TRBJ2-3
clone_size: -
v_call: TRBV5-1

cdr3_aa: CASSPRTGQVAAFF
cdr3_nt: TGTGCCAGCAGCCCCCGGACTGGACAGGTGGCAGCTTTCTTT
d_call: TRBD1
j_call: TRBJ1-1
clone_size: -
v_call: TRBV4-2

cdr3_aa: CASSLARGQETQYF
cdr3_nt: TGTGCCAGCAGCTTGGCCAGGGGGCAAGAGACCCAGTACTTC
d_call: TRBD1
j_call: TRBJ2-5
clone_size: -
v_call: TRBV5-4

cdr3_aa: CASSVTVGNSPLHF
cdr3_nt: TGTGCCAGCAGCGTTACAGTAGGCAATTCACCCCTCCACTTT
d_call: -
j_call: TRBJ1-6
clone_size: -
v_call: TRBV9

cdr3_aa: CASSRSGRTYNEQFF
cdr3_nt: TGTGCCAGCAGTCGAAGCGGGAGGACCTACAATGAGCAGTTCTTC
d_call: TRBD2
j_call: TRBJ2-1
clone_size: -
v_call: TRBV9

cdr3_aa: CASSERTGILSPLHF
cdr3_nt: TGTGCCAGCAGTGAAAGGACAGGGATCTTATCACCCCTCCACTTT
d_call: TRBD1
j_call: TRBJ1-6
clone_size: few
v_call: TRBV6-1

cdr3_aa: CASSKGLYYEQYF
cdr3_nt: TGTGCCAGCTCGAAGGGGCTTTACTACGAGCAGTACTTC
d_call: -
j_call: TRBJ2-7
clone_size: -
v_call: TRBV18

cdr3_aa: CASNLGQAGRGEQYF
cdr3_nt: TGTGCCAGCAATCTTGGACAGGCGGGTCGGGGCGAGCAGTACTTC
d_call: TRBD1
j_call: TRBJ2-7
clone_size: -
v_call: TRBV28

cdr3_aa: CASSPGPRKTQYF
cdr3_nt: TGTGCCAGCAGCCCGGGACCCCGCAAGACCCAGTACTTC
d_call: -
j_call: TRBJ2-5
clone_size: few
v_call: TRBV11-2

cdr3_aa: CAISDPASPTREKLFF
cdr3_nt: TGTGCCATCAGTGACCCCGCGTCCCCGACTCGTGAAAAACTGTTTTTT
d_call: -
j_call: TRBJ1-4
clone_size: few
v_call: TRBV10-3

cdr3_aa: CACRDGTYEQYF
cdr3_nt: TGTGCCTGTCGGGACGGAACCTACGAGCAGTACTTC
d_call: -
j_call: TRBJ2-7
clone_size: once
v_call: TRBV30

cdr3_aa: CASSSQLAKSTDTQYF
cdr3_nt: TGCGCCAGCAGCTCCCAACTAGCGAAGAGCACAGATACGCAGTATTTT
d_call: TRBD2
j_call: TRBJ2-3
clone_size: few
v_call: TRBV5-1

cdr3_aa: CASSELRGNTEAFF
cdr3_nt: TGTGCCAGCTCAGAGCTCCGTGGGAACACTGAAGCTTTCTTT
d_call: -
j_call: TRBJ1-1
clone_size: few
v_call: TRBV18

cdr3_aa: CASRPQGRGTDTQYF
cdr3_nt: TGTGCCAGCAGACCTCAGGGTCGAGGCACAGATACGCAGTATTTT
d_call: -
j_call: TRBJ2-3
clone_size: -
v_call: TRBV6-5

cdr3_aa: CSVVSGQGIKNIQYF
cdr3_nt: TGCAGCGTTGTTAGCGGACAGGGGATCAAAAACATTCAGTACTTC
d_call: TRBD1
j_call: TRBJ2-4
clone_size: -
v_call: TRBV29-1

cdr3_aa: CAWSSGTSFRETQYF
cdr3_nt: TGTGCCTGGAGCTCCGGGACTAGCTTTCGGGAGACCCAGTACTTC
d_call: TRBD2
j_call: TRBJ2-5
clone_size: -
v_call: TRBV30

cdr3_aa: CASSWGGPNEQFF
cdr3_nt: TGTGCCAGTAGCTGGGGGGGCCCGAATGAGCAGTTCTTC
d_call: -
j_call: TRBJ2-1
clone_size: -
v_call: TRBV19

cdr3_aa: CAWSAPGNQPQHF
cdr3_nt: TGTGCCTGGAGTGCCCCAGGGAATCAGCCCCAGCATTTT
d_call: -
j_call: TRBJ1-5
clone_size: many
v_call: TRBV30

cdr3_aa: CASSYPGDRNSPLHF
cdr3_nt: TGTGCCAGCAGTTACCCTGGGGATCGGAATTCACCCCTCCACTTT
d_call: -
j_call: TRBJ1-6
clone_size: few
v_call: TRBV6-5

cdr3_aa: CATGQGLLGGTQYF
cdr3_nt: TGTGCCACGGGACAGGGGTTATTGGGGGGGACGCAGTATTTT
d_call: TRBD1
j_call: TRBJ2-3
clone_size: once
v_call: TRBV6-5

cdr3_aa: CASSSSTDTQYF
cdr3_nt: TGTGCCAGCAGCTCCAGCACAGATACGCAGTATTTT
d_call: -
j_call: TRBJ2-3
clone_size: few
v_call: TRBV7-9

cdr3_aa: CASSLAPQRDEQFF
cdr3_nt: TGCGCCAGCAGCTTGGCGCCACAGAGGGATGAGCAGTTCTTC
d_call: -
j_call: TRBJ2-1
clone_size: -
v_call: TRBV5-1